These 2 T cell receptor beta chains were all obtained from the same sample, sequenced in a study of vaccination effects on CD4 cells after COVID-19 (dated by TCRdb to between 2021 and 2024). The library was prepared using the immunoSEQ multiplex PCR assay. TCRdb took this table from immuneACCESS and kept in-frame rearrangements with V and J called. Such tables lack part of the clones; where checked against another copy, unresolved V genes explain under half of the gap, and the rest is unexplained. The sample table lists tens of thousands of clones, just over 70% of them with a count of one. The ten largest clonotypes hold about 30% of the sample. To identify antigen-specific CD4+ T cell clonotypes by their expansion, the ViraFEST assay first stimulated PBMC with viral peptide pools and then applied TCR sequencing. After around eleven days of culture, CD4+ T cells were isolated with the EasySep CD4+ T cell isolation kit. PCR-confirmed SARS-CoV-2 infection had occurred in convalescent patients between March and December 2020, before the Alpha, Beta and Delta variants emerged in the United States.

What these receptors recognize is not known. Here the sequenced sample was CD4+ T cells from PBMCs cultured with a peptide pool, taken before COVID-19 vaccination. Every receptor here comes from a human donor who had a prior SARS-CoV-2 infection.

DNA of the CDR3: TGTGCCAGCACCCGAAGCGCGGCGCGCGAGAACACTGAAGCTTTCTTT. It codes for CASTRSAARENTEAFF. V usage is TRBV11-2 and J usage is TRBJ1-1; D is unresolved. V lost 7 bases, J lost 1 base, and 19 bases lay in between. Germline CDR1 SGHAT, CDR2 FQNNGV. The CDR3 consists of 16 residues.

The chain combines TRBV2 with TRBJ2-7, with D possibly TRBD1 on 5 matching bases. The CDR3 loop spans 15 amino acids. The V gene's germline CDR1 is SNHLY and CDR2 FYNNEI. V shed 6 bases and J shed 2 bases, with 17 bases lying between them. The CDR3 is CASRDVVSGPYEQYF. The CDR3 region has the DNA TGTGCCAGCAGAGATGTCGTGTCAGGGCCCTACGAGCAGTACTTC.